This TCR beta chain was sequenced during a study of blood T cell repertoires in COVID-19 (dated by TCRdb to the early 2020s). In the study overall: Samples from collaborators originated in the United States, Italy and Spain and spanned both the acute and convalescent phases of COVID-19. The samples were drawn from the first 160 participants of the ongoing ImmuneRACE study and from some 1,300 subjects provided by 6 global collaborators. The material from the prospective study consisted of cDNA or gDNA derived from T cells, B-cell-depleted T cells, or PBMCs. Sample metadata almost always included a de-identified subject ID, COVID-19 status, age in years and sex. Deeply sampled blood TCRbeta repertoires from subjects exposed to, actively infected with, or recovered from COVID-19 were included in the dataset. The repertoires were released in a freely available public database meant as a resource for research on the immune response to SARS-CoV-2. Where available, HLA class I and class II types were obtained from metadata supplied by the sample provider rather than from assay-based typing.

The paper's findings and limits, for the study overall: Clinical and demographic metadata were provided uncurated, with the amount varying by source and participant.

Samples from volunteer blood donors who had recovered from COVID-19 were contributed by a second Seattle source. Whole blood was collected in K2EDTA tubes by collaborating institutions according to the institutions' own protocols. For TCRbeta analysis, collaborator samples were shipped as frozen whole blood, as isolated PBMCs, or as DNA extracted from either sample type. The immunoSEQ Assay, a bias-controlled multiplex PCR, was used to amplify TCRbeta CDR3 regions from genomic DNA. The original methods were these. The number of nucleated cells in each sample was estimated from the amplification of reference gene primers within the assay. Sequence reads were collapsed and filtered to measure the absolute abundance of every unique TCRbeta CDR3 rearrangement. For each sample, productive Simpson clonality was calculated as the square root of Simpson's diversity index over productive rearrangements. This immuneACCESS table, as held by TCRdb, lists in-frame sequences with V and J called but not all clones. Of the missing ones, under half trace to an unresolved V gene in checked studies; the others have no known cause. That table gives V, J and clone size, and the DNA gave D and trimming. The table for this sample lists about 230,000 clones; approximately 90% of them were counted only once. The top ten constitute roughly 12% of the sample.

A word on this clone: It lacks a known antigen. The sample holds no much larger clone one base away, and base qualities are not on file.

At the junction V is shortened by 1 base and J by 1 base, with 5 bases in between. Counted from cysteine to phenylalanine, this CDR3 has 13 amino acids. The CDR3 DNA has 39 bases and is translated from base 1. The germline V gene provides CDR1 SGDLS and CDR2 YYNGEE. The material sequenced was peripheral blood. The source is a woman younger than 30 who had recovered from COVID-19. The chain couples TRBV9 to TRBJ2-5; 5 matching bases give a weak D call of TRBD1. This receptor has the CDR3 CASSVQGQETQYF. The nucleotide sequence is given as TGTGCCAGCAGCGTACAGGGCCAAGAGACCCAGTACTTC.